The 26 T cell receptor beta chains presented below share a single source sample, sequenced in a study of T-cell reconstitution after alpha-beta-depleted transplantation in children. This sample's TCRbeta library carried unique molecular identifier barcodes. TCRdb used MiXCR to reprocess the PCR reads, holding one entry per CDR3 protein. Of almost 500,000 distinct CDR3 sequences listed, about 12% were seen once; the top ten hold under 7%. Specimen: PBMCs from the stem cell graft donor, collected from the stem cell graft. The receptor source for this set is a human donor who donated a stem cell graft to a child with combined immunodeficiency.

CDR3 loop: CASSVSQGRSLTTEAFF. The CDR3 nucleotides are TGTGCCAGCAGTGTATCACAGGGGAGGAGTTTGACCACTGAAGCTTTCTTT. The chain carries TRBV6-1 and TRBJ1-1; the match to TRBD1 covers 7 bases. With V trimmed by 4 bases and J by 4 bases, 15 bases remained unmatched. The V gene's germline CDR1 is MNHNS and CDR2 SASEGT. This CDR3 has 17 amino acids.

The gene calls are TRBV20-1 and TRBJ1-1, with 7 nucleotides matching TRBD1. Germline V gene lookup returns CDR1 DFQATT and CDR2 SNEGSKA (reference sequence). This CDR3 spans 11 amino acids. Trimming removed 6 bases from V and 8 bases from J; junction bases left unmatched: 6. Here the CDR3 DNA reads TGCAGTGCCACAGACAGGGCAGAAGCTTTCTTT. Translation: CSATDRAEAFF.

This clonotype was picked up a small number of times. The chain recombines TRBV25-1 with TRBJ2-1, with 13 bases fitting TRBD2. V lost 3 bases, J lost 0 bases, and 2 bases stayed unmatched. Germline V CDR1 and CDR2: MGHDK, SYGVNS. The CDR3 sequence is 17 residues long. The DNA for the CDR3 is TGTGCCAGCAGTGACAGACTAGCGGGAGGCTCCTACAATGAGCAGTTCTTC. Its translation: CASSDRLAGGSYNEQFF.

This sequence joins TRBV28 and TRBJ2-5, with 10 bases fitting TRBD2. This CDR3 has 16 residues. The germline gives CDR1 MDHEN, CDR2 SYDVKM. V gave up 3 bases and J gave up 1 base; unmatched junction bases: 5. The CDR3 coding sequence is TGTGCCAGCAGTTTTAGCACTAGCGGGACCCAAGAGACCCAGTACTTC. Its protein product is CASSFSTSGTQETQYF.

This clonotype was counted ten times or more. This chain joins TRBV9 and TRBJ2-5, with 9 bases that match TRBD1. V lost 3 bases, J lost 5 bases, and 8 bases stayed unmatched. The CDR3 has 15 residues. Germline lookup yields CDR1 SGDLS and CDR2 YYNGEE. CDR3 in DNA: TGTGCCAGCAGCGGTACAGGGGGCGCAGAGGAGACCCAGTACTTC. Translation gives CASSGTGGAEETQYF.

This clonotype was seen at least ten times. A junction boundary mismatches the germline segment, possibly from a read error. The genes are TRBV5-1 and TRBJ2-1; TRBD1 aligns across 7 bases. From germline, CDR1 is SGHRS and CDR2 YFSETQ. This CDR3 contains 12 residues. CDR3 protein: CASSLRGGQRTF. For the CDR3, the DNA is TGCGCCAGCAGCTTGCGAGGGGGCCAGAGGACCTTC.

This clonotype was found many times. The chain has TRBV27 and TRBJ2-7; the D gene is possibly TRBD1 (8 bases). The germline V and J ends were trimmed by 3 bases and 6 bases, with 18 bases remaining between them. Looked up from germline, CDR1 is MNHEY and CDR2 is SMNVEV (reference sequence). The CDR3 covers 15 residues. This CDR3 reads CASSFSGGTGGEQYF. CDR3 in DNA: TGTGCCAGCAGTTTCTCGGGGGGTACAGGGGGCGAGCAGTACTTC.

This clonotype was found many times. V is TRBV4-2 and J is TRBJ1-2; D unclear. Per the germline V gene, CDR1 is LGHNA and CDR2 is YNFKEQ. V gave up 0 bases and J gave up 0 bases, with 8 bases separating them. This CDR3 comprises 15 residues. The CDR3 sequence is CASSQDEFSNYGYTF. The CDR3 DNA reads as TGTGCCAGCAGCCAAGATGAGTTTTCTAACTATGGCTACACCTTC.

This clonotype was counted between two and nine times. The chain carries TRBV12-3 or TRBV12-4 and TRBJ2-3; D might be TRBD1 (5 bases). The CDR3 runs 15 residues. Trimming stripped 6 bases from V and 0 bases from J, with 13 bases between. CDR3 region: CASSIRGFSTDTQYF. The CDR3 nucleotides are TGTGCCAGCAGCATTAGGGGTTTTAGCACAGATACGCAGTATTTT.

The chain is built from TRBV20-1 and TRBJ1-4, with D possibly matching TRBD1 (6 bases). CDR1 and CDR2 (germline): DFQATT, SNEGSKA (reference sequence). This CDR3 spans 13 amino acids. Trimming left V 6 bases short and J 4 bases short, with 12 bases between. The CDR3 spells CSANRDLNEKLFF. The CDR3 nucleotides are TGCAGTGCGAACAGGGACCTTAATGAAAAACTGTTTTTT.

This chain joins TRBV20-1 and TRBJ2-3; D gene unclear. Trimming took 3 bases from V and 0 from J, leaving 16 bases between them. Germline loops: CDR1 DFQATT, CDR2 SNEGSKA (reference sequence). The CDR3 has 16 residues. This CDR3 reads CSASGRVDASTDTQYF. In DNA form, the CDR3 reads TGCAGTGCTAGTGGCCGGGTGGACGCAAGCACAGATACGCAGTATTTT.

This clonotype has at least ten counts. The V gene is TRBV12-3 or TRBV12-4, the J gene TRBJ2-1; the D is unclear. Trimming cost V 1 base and J 3 bases, with 7 bases left between them. This CDR3 region has 14 residues. The CDR3 spells CASSLGLNYNEQFF. Here the CDR3 DNA reads TGTGCCAGCAGTTTAGGGCTCAACTACAATGAGCAGTTCTTC.

CDR3 nucleotide sequence: TGTGCCAGCAGAGGACAGGTTGATGAGCAGTTCTTC. Residues: CASRGQVDEQFF. The chain uses TRBV2 and TRBJ2-1, with 7 bases that match TRBD1. The germline V gene encodes CDR1 SNHLY and CDR2 FYNNEI. The CDR3 contains 12 residues. V shed 6 bases and J 8 bases; nucleotides not matched to a gene: 4.

This clonotype has ten or more counts. This sequence joins TRBV12-3 or TRBV12-4 and TRBJ2-1; unclear D gene. The germline V and J ends were trimmed by 4 bases and 0 bases, with 16 bases remaining between them. This CDR3 contains 17 residues. In DNA, the CDR3 is TGTGCCAGCAGTTCCCCCGGGTGGCGGCACTCCTACAATGAGCAGTTCTTC. Its protein product is CASSSPGWRHSYNEQFF.

This clonotype came up many times. This chain links TRBV12-3 or TRBV12-4 with TRBJ2-5; unclear D gene. The CDR3 runs to 13 residues. The V gene lost 6 bases and the J gene lost 4 bases, with 12 bases spanning the gap. The CDR3 DNA follows: TGTGCCAGCAGCCTAGTTAATTCAGAGACCCAGTACTTC. Its protein is CASSLVNSETQYF.

The chain combines TRBV7-2 with TRBJ2-2; D might be TRBD1 (5 bases). In germline, CDR1 is SGHTA, CDR2 FQGNSA. V gave up 2 bases and J gave up 8 bases, with 12 bases separating them. The CDR3 has 14 amino acids. The CDR3 DNA is TGTGCCAGCAGCTTAAGCAGGGAATCTGGGGAGCTGTTTTTT. Its translation: CASSLSRESGELFF. The full variable domain, its missing parts supplied by reference TRBV7-2 and TRBJ2-2, is GAGVSQSPSNKVTEKGKDVELRCDPISGHTALYWYRQSLGQGLEFLIYFQGNSAPDKSGLPSDRFSAERTGGSVSTLTIQRTQQEDSAVYLCASSLSRESGELFFGEGSRLTVL.

The chain uses TRBV13 and TRBJ2-2, with a tentative D call TRBD2 (5 bases). This CDR3 is built from 13 residues. Trimming took off 3 bases at V and 7 bases at J, with 9 bases between the two ends. Per the germline V gene, CDR1 is PRHDT and CDR2 is FYEKMQ (reference sequence). DNA of the CDR3: TGTGCCAGCAGCTTTGAGGGTAGCGGGGAGCTGTTTTTT. Its protein product is CASSFEGSGELFF.

This clonotype has just a few counts. The chain joins TRBV5-4 to TRBJ2-2, with 11 bases that match TRBD2. From germline, CDR1 is SGHNT and CDR2 YYREEE (reference sequence). This CDR3 is built from 14 residues. V lost 5 bases and J lost 6; bases outside the gene matches: 3. The CDR3 region is CASSFSGGAGELFF. CDR3 nucleotide sequence: TGTGCCAGCAGTTTTAGCGGGGGGGCCGGGGAGCTGTTTTTT. The whole variable domain, remainder taken from reference TRBV5-4 and TRBJ2-2, is ETGVTQSPTHLIKTRGQQVTLRCSSQSGHNTVSWYQQALGQGPQFIFQYYREEENGRGNFPPRFSGLQFPNYSSELNVNALELDDSALYLCASSFSGGAGELFFGEGSRLTVL.

V usage is TRBV12-3 or TRBV12-4 and J usage is TRBJ2-5, with a tentative D call TRBD2 (6 bases). This CDR3 is built from 15 residues. With 3 bases removed from V and 0 bases from J, the gap between germline ends came to 11 bases. The CDR3 bases are TGTGCCAGCAGTTTGGGGGGTTTGGACCAAGAGACCCAGTACTTC. This sequence encodes CASSLGGLDQETQYF.

The chain carries TRBV20-1 and TRBJ2-1, with a tentative D call TRBD2 (6 bases). CDR3 length: 13 amino acids. V shed 3 bases and J shed 4 bases, with 10 bases lying between them. Looked up from germline, CDR1 is DFQATT and CDR2 is SNEGSKA (reference sequence). As DNA, the CDR3 is TGCAGTGCTAGGCCGGAGGGGTACAATGAGCAGTTCTTC. Translating gives CSARPEGYNEQFF.

Only a few counts were recorded for this clonotype. This sequence joins TRBV5-1 and TRBJ2-1, with TRBD1 identical over 7 bases. Germline CDR1 is SGHRS and CDR2 is YFSETQ. V was clipped by 5 bases and J by 7 bases; unmatched bases: 12. This CDR3 contains 15 residues. The CDR3 sequence: CASSSQGVGVNEQFF. CDR3 sequence (DNA): TGCGCCAGCAGTTCCCAGGGGGTCGGTGTGAATGAGCAGTTCTTC.

This clonotype was detected ten times or more. The J gene is TRBJ2-1, the V gene TRBV7-2; D unresolved. This CDR3 is 17 amino acids long. Between the trimmed V and J ends, which lost 4 bases and 0 bases, there was a span of 16 bases. Germline loops: CDR1 SGHTA, CDR2 FQGNSA. The CDR3 nucleotides read TGTGCCAGCAGCTCACCCGATTACCCGAGCTCCTACAATGAGCAGTTCTTC. Translating it yields CASSSPDYPSSYNEQFF.

This clonotype was seen a few times. This chain connects TRBV12-3 or TRBV12-4 to TRBJ2-2; TRBD1 agrees at 8 bases. J was trimmed by 6 bases and V by 6 bases; bases with no gene match: 3. The CDR3 has 13 residues. The CDR3 sequence is CASSRGRAGELFF. CDR3 DNA: TGTGCCAGCAGCAGGGGGCGAGCCGGGGAGCTGTTTTTT.

J is TRBJ2-7 and V is TRBV4-2, with 8 bases lining up with TRBD1. The CDR3 consists of 14 residues. From germline, CDR1 is LGHNA and CDR2 YNFKEQ. The junction had 3 bases not matched to a gene; V was cut back by 3 bases and J by 2 bases. Written as DNA, the CDR3 is TGTGCCAGCAGCCACGGGACAGGAGCCTACGAGCAGTACTTC. This translates into CASSHGTGAYEQYF.

This clonotype was counted between two and nine times. The DNA of the CDR3 is TGTGCCAGCAGTCCCATGCGAGGGCCTATAGCCAAAAACATTCAGTACTTC. It translates to CASSPMRGPIAKNIQYF. V gene TRBV12-3 or TRBV12-4 combines with J gene TRBJ2-4; weak D call: TRBD2 (5 bases). The germline V and J ends were trimmed by 5 bases and 0 bases, with 17 bases remaining between them. The length of the CDR3 is 17 residues.

This clonotype was seen at least ten times. The chain couples TRBV25-1 to TRBJ2-1; D is undetermined. The ends were cut back, 3 bases at V and 6 bases at J, with 6 bases in the middle. The CDR3 is 12 amino acids. Germline V lookup: CDR1 MGHDK, CDR2 SYGVNS. DNA of the CDR3: TGTGCCAGCAGTGATTTTAGCAATGAGCAGTTCTTC. Protein product: CASSDFSNEQFF. Full variable domain (outside the CDR3, taken from reference TRBV25-1 and TRBJ2-1): EADIYQTPRYLVIGTGKKITLECSQTMGHDKMYWYQQDPGMELHLIHYSYGVNSTEKGDLSSESTVSRIRTEHFPLTLESARPSHTSQYLCASSDFSNEQFFGPGTRLTVL.